This T cell receptor (beta chain) was obtained from a study of blood T cell repertoires in COVID-19. As for the study in general: Sites in the United States, Italy and Spain provided acute and convalescent COVID-19 samples. T cells, B-cell-depleted T cells, or PBMCs supplied cDNA or gDNA.

After removal of 5 bases from V and 0 bases from J, the junction contained 7 bases not matched to a gene. This CDR3 region has 16 residues. Germline V lookup: CDR1 KGHSH, CDR2 LQKENI. How the authors handled the data: Nucleated cell number was recorded as an estimate derived from reference gene primer amplification. Sequencing was performed with immunoSEQ multiplex PCR; in TCRdb, only in-frame clones are kept and a portion is missing. D and trimming come from the DNA, and the V and J calls and clone size come from that table. The sample holds tens of thousands of clones; under 85% are singletons and the top ten take approximately 13%.

The chain couples TRBV18 to TRBJ1-3; 7 bases map to TRBD1. The TCR originated in a human donor in a cohort sampled during active COVID-19. The sequenced material came from peripheral blood. Here the CDR3 DNA reads TGTGCCAGCTCAGGAACGACAGGGATCTCTGGAAACACCATATATTTT. Its translation: CASSGTTGISGNTIYF.